This T cell receptor beta chain was documented in a study of identifying expanded T cells in peripheral blood. The assay was immunoSEQ multiplex PCR, and TCRdb's table has in-frame clones only and misses some. Here the sample spans 95,000 to 100,000 clones, 87% being singletons. Unmatched junction bases numbered 19, after V lost 2 bases and J lost 8 bases. The CDR3 length is 19 residues. Germline CDR1 reads LGHNA; CDR2 reads YSLEER. This sequence was found in a person between 18 and 69 years old in good health. What was sequenced was blood. The chain recombines TRBV4-3 with TRBJ2-2, with 8 nucleotides matching TRBD1. The CDR3 spells CASSQRAKRYRGALGELFF. Written as DNA, the CDR3 is TGCGCCAGCAGCCAACGGGCAAAGAGGTACAGGGGGGCCTTAGGGGAGCTGTTTTTT.